This T cell receptor beta chain was profiled in a study of blood T cell repertoires in COVID-19. Study-wide context: Nucleic acid was either cDNA or gDNA, and it came from T cells, B-cell-depleted T cells, or PBMCs.

In the original processing: The assay estimated nucleated cells by amplifying reference gene primers. Profiling relied on immunoSEQ multiplex PCR, and the TCRdb table lists in-frame clones only, not all of them. V and J calls plus clone size are reproduced from that table; the DNA served to infer D and trimming. The table includes some 130,000 clones, 75% to 90% detected once. The sample taken for sequencing was peripheral blood. The sequence was obtained from a man aged 60 to 75 with active or convalescent COVID-19.

CDR3 sequence: CATLWADTQYF. The CDR3 DNA follows: TGTGCCACACTATGGGCAGATACGCAGTATTTT. V is TRBV12-3 or TRBV12-4 and J is TRBJ2-3; D is uncertain. The CDR3 extends over 11 amino acids. Trimming stripped 10 bases from V and 4 bases from J, with 9 bases between.